The 26 T cell receptor beta chains presented below share a single source sample, sequenced in a study of OX40 agonist ivuxolimab in advanced cancers. Some clones are missing from TCRdb's copy, which holds only in-frame ones; the method was immunoSEQ multiplex PCR. The sample has more than 50,000 clones, approximately 84% seen once. This specimen was CD4+ or CD8+ T cells sorted from blood, taken in a trial of the OX40 agonist ivuxolimab. The receptors were gathered from an adult with an advanced solid tumor such as melanoma, head and neck, liver or kidney cancer.

The chain employs TRBV10-2 and TRBJ2-2, with TRBD1 as a possible D gene (6 bases). Trimming left V 2 bases short and J 2 bases short, with 9 bases between. Per the germline V gene, CDR1 is WSHSY and CDR2 is SAAADI. This CDR3 has 15 amino acids. The CDR3 reads CASSESRGNTGELFF. In DNA, the CDR3 is TGCGCCAGCAGTGAGAGCAGGGGAAACACCGGGGAGCTGTTTTTT.

The chain links TRBV7-3 to TRBJ2-5, with 8 positions matching TRBD2. The V gene end was trimmed by 2 bases and the J gene end by 5 bases; junction bases not matched to a gene: 4. The CDR3 is made up of 14 amino acids. Germline V CDR1 and CDR2: SGHTA, FQGTGA. The CDR3 DNA is TGTGCCAGCAGCTTAGGGGCGGGAGGTGAGACCCAGTACTTC. Residues: CASSLGAGGETQYF.

The chain recombines TRBV6-1 with TRBJ2-1; no reliable D call. This CDR3 has 12 amino acids. The V and J ends lost 6 bases and 10 bases respectively, with 13 bases between them. The V gene's germline CDR1 is MNHNS and CDR2 SASEGT. CDR3 coding DNA: TGTGCCAGCAGCCGGCTTCGGTCCGAGCAGTTCTTC. Its translation: CASSRLRSEQFF.

The genes are TRBV9 and TRBJ2-1, with 9 bases that match TRBD1. Germline V gives CDR1 SGDLS, CDR2 YYNGEE. The length of the CDR3 is 16 residues. V shed 3 bases and J 6 bases; nucleotides not matched to a gene: 10. CDR3 nucleotide sequence: TGTGCCAGCAGCGCGGGTGGACAGGGGAATAGCAATGAGCAGTTCTTC. Translating gives CASSAGGQGNSNEQFF.

This clone was observed a single time. V is TRBV6-1 and J is TRBJ1-2, with 7 bases aligning to TRBD1. CDR3 length: 12 residues. Germline V gene lookup returns CDR1 MNHNS and CDR2 SASEGT. The V segment lost 3 bases and the J segment 13 bases; nucleotides outside the gene matches: 8. CDR3 DNA: TGTGCCAGCAGTGAGAGGGACAGACCGTCCACCTTC. Protein product: CASSERDRPSTF.

The gene calls are TRBV12-5 and TRBJ1-1; no clear D gene. The V and J ends lost 2 bases and 4 bases respectively, with 8 bases between them. Looked up from germline, CDR1 is LGHNT and CDR2 is FRNRAP. This CDR3 is built from 13 residues. The DNA of the CDR3 is TGTGCTAGTGGTTTGCAAGGTTCCACTGAAGCTTTCTTT. Residues: CASGLQGSTEAFF.

The V and J genes are TRBV5-1 and TRBJ2-1, with D perhaps TRBD2 (6 bases). Trimming shortened V by 3 bases and J by 8 bases, and 15 bases separated the two germline ends. The CDR3 contains 14 residues. CDR1 SGHRS and CDR2 YFSETQ come from the germline V gene. The CDR3, as DNA: TGCGCCAGCAGCTCGACGACTAGTTCCGATGAGCAGTTCTTC. This gives the protein CASSSTTSSDEQFF.

The genes are TRBV29-1 and TRBJ1-1, with D uncertain. The CDR3 extends over 14 amino acids. From germline, CDR1 is SQVTM and CDR2 ANQGSEA. V dropped 7 bases and J dropped 6 bases, with 21 bases sitting between them. CDR3 DNA sequence: TGCAGCGCCGTGCGTCGGAGGGAGCCCCCTGAAGCTTTCTTT. Its translation: CSAVRRREPPEAFF.

The rearrangement uses TRBV21-1 and TRBJ2-3; the table's D call of TRBD2 was not tested on the DNA. TRBV21-1 is shown as a pseudogene. This CDR3 comprises 12 residues. DNA for the CDR3: TGTGCCAGCTACACTAGCCCAGATACGCAGTATTTT. It yields the protein CASYTSPDTQYF.

As regards this clone: Other DNA sequences from this sample encode an identical CDR3 as well. This chain links TRBV6-5 with TRBJ1-5; D gene uncertain. CDR3 length: 13 amino acids. The V end was cut by 9 bases, the J end by 2 bases, with 11 bases between. Germline V CDR1 and CDR2: MNHEY, SVGAGI. The CDR3 reads CASSRGGNQPQHF. The CDR3 DNA follows: TGTGCCAGTAGTCGGGGTGGCAATCAGCCCCAGCATTTT.

CDR3 protein: CASSIDFGGQGNTEAFF. CDR3 sequence (DNA): TGTGCCAGTAGTATAGATTTTGGAGGCCAGGGAAACACTGAAGCTTTCTTT. This rearrangement joins TRBV19 to TRBJ1-1; D may be TRBD1 (5 bases). Germline V gene sequence: CDR1 LNHDA, CDR2 SQIVND (reference sequence). V was shortened by 0 bases and J by 2 bases, with 16 bases between the two germline ends. This CDR3 is 17 amino acids long.

This chain connects TRBV28 to TRBJ1-1; no reliable D call. V was clipped by 2 bases and J by 6 bases, with 13 bases between them. There are 14 residues in the CDR3. CDR1 is MDHEN, CDR2 SYDVKM, per germline. CDR3 nucleotides: TGTGCCAGCAGTTTAGTCTCAAGGTCTCCTGAAGCTTTCTTT. Translated, it gives CASSLVSRSPEAFF.

This chain uses TRBV27 with TRBJ2-3; TRBD2 matches 8 bases. Germline V gives CDR1 MNHEY, CDR2 SMNVEV (reference sequence). The CDR3 consists of 16 residues. Germline trimming cut 7 bases from V and 1 base from J; bases unmatched to any gene: 10. The CDR3 region is CASTNRLASRTDTQYF. The CDR3, as DNA: TGTGCCAGCACTAATCGACTAGCGAGTCGCACAGATACGCAGTATTTT.

The chain links TRBV5-1 to TRBJ2-2; D remains ambiguous. The CDR3 totals 14 residues. The V end lost 4 bases, the J end lost 0 bases, and 7 bases lay between the germline ends. Germline V gene data show CDR1 as SGHRS and CDR2 as YFSETQ. This CDR3 reads CASSRAANTGELFF. DNA for the CDR3: TGCGCCAGCAGCCGGGCTGCGAACACCGGGGAGCTGTTTTTT.

This clone was detected once. The rearrangement uses TRBV5-1 and TRBJ1-1; no clear D. The CDR3 is made up of 14 amino acids. V was pared by 4 bases and J by 0 bases, with 10 bases between. In germline, CDR1 is SGHRS, CDR2 YFSETQ. The CDR3 is CASSPRRLNTEAFF. The CDR3 DNA sequence: TGCGCCAGCAGCCCGCGTCGGTTGAACACTGAAGCTTTCTTT.

The gene calls are TRBV2 and TRBJ2-1, with TRBD2 matching 13 bases. Unmatched junction bases numbered 5, after V lost 6 bases and J lost 6 bases. Germline CDR1 is SNHLY and CDR2 is FYNNEI. This CDR3 spans 15 amino acids. CDR3 residues: CASRARLAGGNEQFF. The CDR3 DNA is TGTGCCAGCAGGGCCCGACTAGCGGGAGGCAATGAGCAGTTCTTC.

The chain is built from TRBV7-9 and TRBJ1-2; D is perhaps TRBD1 (5 bases). This CDR3 comprises 14 residues. Per germline, CDR1 SEHNR and CDR2 FQNEAQ (reference sequence). V lost 5 bases and J lost 8, with 18 bases in between. Written as DNA, the CDR3 is TGTGCCAGCAGCATACCCGGGGCTCCCGACGGCTACACCTTC. It is translated as CASSIPGAPDGYTF.

This chain uses TRBV5-3 with TRBJ2-5; 7 bases agree with TRBD1. TRBV5-3 qualifies as an ORF whose function is uncertain. The length of the CDR3 is 15 residues. V was pared by 8 bases and J by 0 bases, with 10 bases of the junction left unmatched. CDR3 loop: CARPVTQGNQETQYF. As DNA, the CDR3 is TGTGCCAGGCCGGTAACACAGGGGAACCAAGAGACCCAGTACTTC.

The CDR3 spells CASSYPGSTDTQYF. CDR3 nucleotides: TGTGCCAGCAGCTACCCGGGGAGCACAGATACGCAGTATTTT. The chain uses TRBV7-9 and TRBJ2-3; D may be TRBD2 (5 bases). This CDR3 is 14 amino acids long. Germline CDR1 SEHNR, CDR2 FQNEAQ (reference sequence). The V gene lost 4 bases and the J gene lost 0 bases, with 8 bases spanning the gap.

This rearrangement joins TRBV7-8 to TRBJ1-5; D gene uncertain. V dropped 0 bases and J dropped 1 base, with 13 bases sitting between them. Looked up from germline, CDR1 is SGHVS and CDR2 is FQNEAQ. The CDR3 extends over 17 amino acids. The CDR3 loop is CASSLARVPVSNQPQHF. DNA of the CDR3: TGTGCCAGCAGCTTAGCGAGAGTTCCCGTAAGCAATCAGCCCCAGCATTTT.

V is TRBV14 and J is TRBJ2-6; D not resolved. The V end lost 2 bases, the J end lost 1 base, and 6 bases lay between the germline ends. This CDR3 is built from 15 residues. Germline-derived CDR1 and CDR2 are SGHDN and FVKESK. The CDR3 loop is CASSQLGSGANVLTF. The DNA for the CDR3 is TGTGCCAGCAGCCAATTGGGTTCTGGGGCCAACGTCCTGACTTTC.

The rearrangement links TRBV6-6 to TRBJ1-2; TRBD1 aligns across 7 bases. Looked up from germline, CDR1 is MNHNY and CDR2 is SVGAGI (reference sequence). There are 15 residues in the CDR3. V lost 6 bases and J lost 3; bases outside the gene matches: 10. CDR3 DNA: TGTGCCAGCAGCCGCAGACAGGGCTGGTACTATGGCTACACCTTC. Translation: CASSRRQGWYYGYTF.

In its sample, this clone was seen a few times. The chain combines TRBV15 with TRBJ1-2; the match to TRBD1 covers 8 bases. V lost 5 bases to trimming and J lost 7 bases; unmatched junction nucleotides: 6. The CDR3 is made up of 13 amino acids. CDR1 LNHNV and CDR2 YYDKDF come from the germline V gene (reference sequence). The CDR3 DNA reads as TGTGCCACCAGCCAACGGACAGGGAGTGGCTACACCTTC. Protein sequence: CATSQRTGSGYTF.

Notes on this clone: The germline gene is not matched at one end of the junction; a read error may be the cause. This rearrangement joins TRBV7-9 to TRBJ1-1; D gene ambiguous. From germline, CDR1 is SEHNR and CDR2 FQNEAQ (reference sequence). The CDR3 covers 14 residues. The CDR3 here is CASSVAGDNTEAFF. CDR3 in DNA: TGTGCCAGCAGCGTAGCGGGAGACAACACTGAAGCTTTCTTT.

V and J are TRBV6-5 and TRBJ1-1, with D hard to call. V was pared by 0 bases and J by 3 bases, with 11 bases between. Per germline, CDR1 MNHEY and CDR2 SVGAGI. The CDR3 length is 15 residues. CDR3 nucleotide sequence: TGTGCCAGCAGTTACTCCAGCTCAGGCGACACTGAAGCTTTCTTT. This translates into CASSYSSSGDTEAFF.

V usage is TRBV10-1 and J usage is TRBJ2-3; 10 positions match TRBD2. Germline V gives CDR1 WNHNN, CDR2 SYGVQD (reference sequence). V was clipped by 5 bases and J by 1 base; unmatched bases: 3. The CDR3 contains 15 residues. The CDR3 DNA reads as TGCGCCAGCAGTCAGCGGGAGGGCGGCACAGATACGCAGTATTTT. Protein product: CASSQREGGTDTQYF.